The present T cell receptor beta chain was sequenced within a study of blood T cell repertoires in COVID-19. Study at large: Collection of acute and convalescent COVID-19 samples took place in the United States, Italy and Spain. Sample material is recorded as cDNA or gDNA derived from T cells, B-cell-depleted T cells, or PBMCs.

V dropped 5 bases and J dropped 1; count of bases not matched to a gene: 5. The germline CDR1 and CDR2 sequences are MNHEY and SVGAGI. The CDR3 has 15 amino acids. Original processing methods: Reference gene primer amplification yielded estimated nucleated cell counts. Data came from immunoSEQ multiplex PCR; TCRdb stores just in-frame clones and leaves some out. Clone size and the V and J calls come from that table; the DNA yielded D and trimming. The profile shows 100,000 or so clones, about 88% of them singletons. The receptor was derived from a man aged 60-69 years with acute or convalescent COVID-19. The sample was peripheral blood. The V call is TRBV6-5, the J call TRBJ2-3; TRBD2 aligns across 8 bases. The CDR3 nucleotides are TGTGCCAGCAGTACAGTAGCGGGACGCACAGATACGCAGTATTTT. The encoded protein is CASSTVAGRTDTQYF.